This is a list of T cell receptor beta chains from one sample in a study of blood T cell repertoires in COVID-19. TCRdb's table, derived via immunoSEQ multiplex PCR, lists solely in-frame clones and lacks some. The sample has around 120,000 clones, 88% seen once. The specimen sequenced was peripheral blood. The receptors derive from a woman aged 50 to 65 with active or convalescent COVID-19. Each CDR3 is given with its conserved first and last residue. D genes are given only for firm matches. Size is stated for part of the rows, as once, few or many counts, or as a class when the clone is expanded.

TRBJ2-1 NA TRBV14 TRBD2 CASSHTSGSYNEQFF TGTGCCAGCAGCCACACTAGCGGGAGCTACAATGAGCAGTTCTTC
TRBJ2-5 once TRBV30 NA CAWSVPAGRQETQYF TGTGCCTGGAGTGTCCCAGCAGGCCGCCAAGAGACCCAGTACTTC
TRBJ2-1 NA TRBV2 NA CASSPGPGRGEQFF TGTGCCAGCAGCCCGGGTCCAGGGCGGGGTGAGCAGTTCTTC
TRBJ2-2 once TRBV29-1 NA CSVEGHLTGELFF TGCAGCGTTGAGGGACACCTCACCGGGGAGCTGTTTTTT
TRBJ2-3 NA TRBV19 TRBD2 CASRTSGMSTDTQYF TGTGCCAGTAGAACCAGCGGGATGAGCACAGATACGCAGTATTTT
TRBJ2-2 once TRBV6-4 TRBD1 CASSGQGAAGELFF TGTGCCAGCAGCGGACAGGGGGCCGCTGGGGAGCTGTTTTTT
TRBJ2-5 NA TRBV29-1 NA CSAGGQLGETQYF TGCAGCGCCGGGGGACAGCTGGGGGAGACCCAGTACTTC
TRBJ1-6 NA TRBV18 NA CASSPLDTVGSSYNSPLHF TGTGCCAGCTCACCCCTGGACACGGTTGGCAGCTCCTATAATTCACCCCTCCACTTT
TRBJ1-5 NA TRBV10-2 NA CASSRSGRNQPQHF TGCGCCAGCAGTCGCTCAGGGCGGAATCAGCCCCAGCATTTT
TRBJ1-2 NA TRBV7-2 TRBD1 CASSSPQGGSGYTF TGTGCCAGCAGTTCACCCCAGGGGGGTAGTGGCTACACCTTC
TRBJ1-2 NA TRBV28 NA CASSLTGRGYTF TGTGCCAGCAGTTTAACAGGGCGCGGCTACACCTTC
TRBJ2-3 NA TRBV6-5 TRBD2 CASKLLADVTDTQYF TGTGCCAGCAAACTTCTAGCGGATGTCACAGATACGCAGTATTTT
TRBJ1-6 NA TRBV7-3 TRBD1 CASSLVQGSPLHF TGTGCCAGCAGCTTAGTACAGGGGTCACCCCTCCACTTT
TRBJ2-1 NA TRBV5-4 TRBD2 CASSPSGSGNEQFF TGTGCCAGCAGCCCTAGCGGGAGTGGAAATGAGCAGTTCTTC
TRBJ2-3 NA TRBV5-4 TRBD2 CASSLSGRGPDTQYF TGTGCCAGCAGCTTAAGCGGGAGGGGCCCAGATACGCAGTATTTT
TRBJ2-1 NA TRBV27 NA CASSNQGKNNEQFF TGTGCCAGCAGTAACCAGGGAAAGAACAATGAGCAGTTCTTC
TRBJ1-2 NA TRBV29-1 TRBD1 CSALGETGGDYGYTF TGCAGCGCCCTGGGCGAGACAGGGGGCGATTATGGCTACACCTTC
TRBJ1-2 NA TRBV30 TRBD1 CAWSLGGAHYGYTF TGTGCCTGGAGTCTAGGGGGCGCCCACTATGGCTACACCTTC
TRBJ1-2 NA TRBV28 NA CASTLLRTEGYTF TGTGCCAGCACCCTCCTGCGGACAGAAGGCTACACCTTC
TRBJ2-5 once TRBV4-2 TRBD2 CASSGRLAGEETQYF TGTGCCAGCAGCGGACGACTAGCGGGAGAAGAGACCCAGTACTTC
TRBJ2-3 NA TRBV30 TRBD2 CAWSPTSGSGTDTQYF TGTGCCTGGAGTCCTACTAGCGGGAGCGGCACAGATACGCAGTATTTT
TRBJ2-3 NA TRBV19 TRBD1 CASSIEVQGTGTQYF TGTGCCAGTAGTATAGAAGTACAGGGGACCGGGACGCAGTATTTT
TRBJ2-5 NA TRBV6-5 NA CASSYSWAGAGETQYF TGTGCCAGCAGTTACTCGTGGGCAGGGGCTGGGGAGACCCAGTACTTC
TRBJ1-2 NA TRBV28 TRBD1 CASSLRGQGYTF TGTGCCAGCAGTTTAAGGGGGCAAGGCTACACCTTC
TRBJ1-1 NA TRBV7-3 NA CASSTTENTEAFF TGTGCCAGCAGCACGACAGAGAACACTGAAGCTTTCTTT
TRBJ2-1 NA TRBV24-1 NA CATSREGEQFF TGTGCCACCAGTCGAGAGGGTGAGCAGTTCTTC
TRBJ2-2 NA TRBV5-1 NA CASSLLAQRTGGELFF TGCGCCAGCAGCTTGTTGGCCCAGCGGACGGGCGGGGAGCTGTTTTTT
TRBJ1-1 NA TRBV30 NA CACRDGTEAFF TGTGCCTGCAGGGATGGCACTGAAGCTTTCTTT
TRBJ1-1 NA TRBV19 TRBD1 CASRKDRGVNAGTEAFF TGTGCCAGTAGGAAGGACAGGGGGGTCAACGCTGGGACTGAAGCTTTCTTT
TRBJ2-5 few TRBV7-2 NA CASSLEGGVRETQYF TGTGCCAGCAGCTTAGAAGGGGGAGTTCGAGAGACCCAGTACTTC
TRBJ2-7 NA TRBV5-5 TRBD1 CASSLEGTGTYEQYF TGTGCCAGCAGCTTGGAAGGGACAGGAACCTACGAGCAGTACTTC
TRBJ1-2 NA TRBV7-2 TRBD1 CASSRTGNYGYTF TGTGCCAGCAGCAGGACAGGGAACTATGGCTACACCTTC
TRBJ2-1 NA TRBV19 TRBD2 CASSIGLAGWDLYNEQFF TGTGCCAGTAGTATAGGACTAGCGGGGTGGGACCTCTACAATGAGCAGTTCTTC
TRBJ1-5 once TRBV28 NA CASGLGGYQPQHF TGTGCCAGCGGCTTAGGGGGATATCAGCCCCAGCATTTT
TRBJ2-5 NA TRBV19 TRBD2 CASSITSGRGGETQYF TGTGCCAGTAGTATAACCAGCGGGAGGGGTGGAGAGACCCAGTACTTC
TRBJ1-5 NA TRBV28 TRBD1 CASSSWQGGNQPQHF TGTGCCAGCAGCAGTTGGCAGGGGGGTAATCAGCCCCAGCATTTT
TRBJ2-7 few TRBV4-1 NA CASSQDPGATYEQYF TGCGCCAGCAGCCAAGATCCAGGGGCAACCTACGAGCAGTACTTC
TRBJ1-1 NA TRBV19 NA CASSIKEGDLTEAFF TGTGCCAGTAGTATCAAAGAGGGGGATCTGACTGAAGCTTTCTTT
TRBJ1-5 few TRBV24-1 NA CATSEDSDYQPQHF TGTGCCACCAGTGAAGACAGCGACTATCAGCCCCAGCATTTT
TRBJ2-7 NA TRBV7-2 TRBD1 CASTFLPGQGLYEQYF TGTGCCAGCACTTTCCTCCCGGGACAGGGTTTGTACGAGCAGTACTTC
TRBJ1-1 NA TRBV5-4 TRBD1 CASSWDRNTEAFF TGTGCCAGCAGCTGGGACAGGAACACTGAAGCTTTCTTT
TRBJ1-2 NA TRBV19 TRBD1 CASSSGTGVTYGYTF TGTGCCAGTAGTTCCGGGACAGGCGTTACCTATGGCTACACCTTC
TRBJ2-5 NA TRBV7-9 NA CASSLKEGGKTQYF TGTGCCAGCAGCTTAAAGGAAGGGGGTAAGACCCAGTACTTC
TRBJ2-5 NA TRBV9 NA CASSGGGAQETQYF TGTGCCAGCAGCGGCGGTGGGGCCCAAGAGACCCAGTACTTC
TRBJ2-1 NA TRBV28 TRBD1 CASSFSASGQGYNEQFF TGTGCCAGCAGTTTCTCCGCTTCGGGACAGGGATACAATGAGCAGTTCTTC
TRBJ1-3 NA TRBV4-2 NA CASSQEGGGRNTIYF TGTGCCAGCAGCCAAGAAGGTGGAGGGAGAAACACCATATATTTT
TRBJ1-1 NA TRBV4-1 NA CASSLNRPGPSTEAFF TGCGCCAGCAGCCTTAATCGGCCTGGGCCGAGTACTGAAGCTTTCTTT
TRBJ2-1 NA TRBV6-4 TRBD2 CASSGVAGDYNEQFF TGTGCCAGCAGTGGGGTAGCGGGGGACTACAATGAGCAGTTCTTC
TRBJ1-4 NA TRBV28 NA CASSLTDTTNEKLFF TGTGCCAGCAGTTTAACAGATACAACTAATGAAAAACTGTTTTTT
TRBJ2-1 once TRBV10-2 NA CSVSYNEQFF TGCTCAGTCTCCTACAATGAGCAGTTCTTC
TRBJ2-3 few TRBV10-3 NA CAISVRAAGADTQYF TGTGCCATCAGTGTTCGAGCCGCAGGGGCGGATACGCAGTATTTT
TRBJ2-7 NA TRBV3-1/TRBV3-2 TRBD1 CASSQGTGGYEQYF TGTGCCAGCAGCCAAGGGACAGGGGGATACGAGCAGTACTTC
TRBJ2-7 NA TRBV7-9 NA CASSLAPGKEQYF TGTGCCAGCAGCTTAGCCCCGGGTAAGGAGCAGTACTTC